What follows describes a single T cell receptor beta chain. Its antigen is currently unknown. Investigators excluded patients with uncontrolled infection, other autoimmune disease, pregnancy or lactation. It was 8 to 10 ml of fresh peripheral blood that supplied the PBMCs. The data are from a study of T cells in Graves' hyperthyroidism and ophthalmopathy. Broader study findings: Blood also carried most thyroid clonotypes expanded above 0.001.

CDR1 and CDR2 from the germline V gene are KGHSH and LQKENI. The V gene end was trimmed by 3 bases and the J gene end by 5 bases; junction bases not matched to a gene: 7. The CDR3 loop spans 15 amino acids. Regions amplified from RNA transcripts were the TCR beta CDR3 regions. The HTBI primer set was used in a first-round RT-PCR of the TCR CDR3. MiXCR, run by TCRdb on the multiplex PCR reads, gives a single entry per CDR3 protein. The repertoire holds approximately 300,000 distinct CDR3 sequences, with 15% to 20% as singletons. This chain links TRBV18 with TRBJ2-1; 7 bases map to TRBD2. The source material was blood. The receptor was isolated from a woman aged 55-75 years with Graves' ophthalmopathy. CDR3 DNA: TGTGCCAGCTCACCCACGCGACTAGCCCACAATGAGCAGTTCTTC. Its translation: CASSPTRLAHNEQFF.